The 20 T cell receptor beta chains in this list originate from one sample, sequenced in a study of resident and recirculating memory T cells in vitiligo. The data were produced by immunoSEQ multiplex PCR, yet TCRdb's version contains in-frame clones alone and is incomplete. The repertoire holds around 70,000 clones, with approximately 93% as singletons. The source material was blood. These receptors all stem from a male donor with vitiligo.

J is TRBJ1-1 and V is TRBV5-6, with D possibly being TRBD1 (5 bases). The CDR3 sequence is 12 residues long. Trimming removed 4 bases from V and 3 bases from J, with 7 bases in between. CDR1 is SGHDT, CDR2 YYEEEE, per germline. This CDR3 reads CASSPGYTEAFF. The CDR3 nucleotides read TGTGCCAGCAGCCCAGGGTACACTGAAGCTTTCTTT.

This chain joins TRBV5-6 and TRBJ2-7, with D unclear. CDR3 length: 14 amino acids. Deletions cut 4 bases from V and 2 bases from J, with 13 bases between. Germline loops: CDR1 SGHDT, CDR2 YYEEEE. The DNA of the CDR3 is TGTGCCAGCAGCCGACCCCCTGACACCTACGAGCAGTACTTC. Translating gives CASSRPPDTYEQYF.

This chain uses TRBV15 with TRBJ1-3; 10 nucleotides align to TRBD1. Unmatched junction bases numbered 1, after V lost 3 bases and J lost 2 bases. Germline loops: CDR1 LNHNV, CDR2 YYDKDF (reference sequence). CDR3 size: 15 residues. CDR3 bases: TGTGCCACCAGCAGGGGGACAGGGGCTGGAAACACCATATATTTT. Amino acid sequence: CATSRGTGAGNTIYF.

The rearrangement uses TRBV7-8 and TRBJ1-1; a weak D match, TRBD1 (6 bases). The V end was cut by 6 bases, the J end by 4 bases, with 15 bases between. The CDR3 runs to 14 residues. In germline, CDR1 is SGHVS, CDR2 FQNEAQ. The CDR3 coding sequence is TGTGCCAGCAGACCACGACAGGCCAGCACTGAAGCTTTCTTT. As protein: CASRPRQASTEAFF.

This chain uses TRBV25-1 with TRBJ2-5; D unresolved. The germline V gene has CDR1 MGHDK and CDR2 SYGVNS. The CDR3 covers 14 residues. V was cut by 1 base and J by 5 bases, with 11 bases left in between. CDR3 nucleotide sequence: TGTGCCAGCAGTGAATCACCCAATGCGGAGACCCAGTACTTC. Amino acid sequence: CASSESPNAETQYF.

This clone was observed a handful of times. The V and J genes are TRBV4-3 and TRBJ1-6, with 8 bases that match TRBD1. CDR1 LGHNA and CDR2 YSLEER come from the germline V gene. With V trimmed by 0 bases and J by 10 bases, 14 bases remained unmatched. The CDR3 length is 18 residues. The chain's CDR3 is CASSQDSPGQAYPSPLHF. DNA of the CDR3: TGCGCCAGCAGCCAAGATAGTCCGGGACAGGCTTACCCCTCACCCCTCCACTTT.

V usage is TRBV7-2 and J usage is TRBJ1-2; 8 positions agree with TRBD1. The CDR3 has 13 residues. J gave up 3 bases and V 5 bases, and 2 bases lay outside the gene matches. The V gene's germline CDR1 is SGHTA and CDR2 FQGNSA. This CDR3 is CASSPTGDYGYTF. Here the CDR3 DNA reads TGTGCCAGCAGCCCGACAGGGGACTATGGCTACACCTTC.

The rearrangement links TRBV4-2 to TRBJ2-1, with 10 positions matching TRBD1. The CDR3 is made up of 17 amino acids. With 1 base clipped from V and 1 base from J, the junction kept 4 bases outside the gene matches. Germline values: CDR1 LGHNA, CDR2 YNFKEQ. The CDR3 sequence is CASSQAGQGISYNEQFF. The CDR3 nucleotides are TGTGCCAGCAGCCAAGCGGGACAGGGGATTTCCTACAATGAGCAGTTCTTC.

The chain uses TRBV11-2 and TRBJ1-1, with D possibly TRBD1 on 5 matching bases. Per the germline V gene, CDR1 is SGHAT and CDR2 is FQNNGV. V lost 4 bases, J lost 4 bases, and 10 bases lay in between. This CDR3 is built from 13 residues. The CDR3 spells CASSWGGTTEAFF. For the CDR3, the DNA is TGTGCCAGCAGCTGGGGGGGGACCACTGAAGCTTTCTTT.

The rearrangement joins TRBV13 to TRBJ2-1; TRBD1 matches at 12 bases. Germline lookup yields CDR1 PRHDT and CDR2 FYEKMQ (reference sequence). V gave up 5 bases and J gave up 7 bases; unmatched junction bases: 15. The CDR3 has 18 amino acids. The CDR3, as DNA: TGTGCCAGCAGCCAAAATCAAGCTCCGGGACAGGGGGCTAATGAGCAGTTCTTC. Translation gives CASSQNQAPGQGANEQFF.

The chain joins TRBV5-1 to TRBJ1-1; D perhaps matches TRBD1 (6 bases). Looked up from germline, CDR1 is SGHRS and CDR2 is YFSETQ. The CDR3 contains 15 residues. V lost 4 bases and J 0 bases, leaving 13 bases between the germline ends. CDR3 protein: CASSPDSPLNTEAFF. In DNA form, the CDR3 reads TGCGCCAGCAGCCCGGACAGTCCCCTGAACACTGAAGCTTTCTTT.

The chain has TRBV7-2 and TRBJ2-7; 12 bases map to TRBD2. With V trimmed by 1 base and J by 6 bases, 7 bases remained unmatched. The CDR3 runs to 16 residues. Germline-derived CDR1 and CDR2 are SGHTA and FQGNSA. CDR3 in DNA: TGTGCCAGCAGCTTAGTGGGGCCTAGCGGGGGGGTCGAGCAGTACTTC. Translation gives CASSLVGPSGGVEQYF.

This chain joins TRBV27 and TRBJ2-2; D possibly corresponds to TRBD2 (6 bases). This CDR3 is 16 amino acids long. Germline assignment: CDR1 MNHEY and CDR2 SMNVEV (reference sequence). Trimming stripped 1 base from V and 0 bases from J, with 9 bases between. CDR3 coding DNA: TGTGCCAGCAGTTTATGGGGAGGATCGAACACCGGGGAGCTGTTTTTT. Its translation is CASSLWGGSNTGELFF.

The J gene is TRBJ2-5, the V gene TRBV6-6; 9 nucleotides line up with TRBD2. The CDR3 runs to 14 residues. Germline V gives CDR1 MNHNY, CDR2 SVGAGI (reference sequence). V shed 6 bases, J shed 1 base, and the junction held 3 bases outside the gene matches. The CDR3 nucleotides are TGTGCCAGCAGGGTAGCGGGGGCCCAAGAGACCCAGTACTTC. Its translation is CASRVAGAQETQYF.

The CDR3 here is CASSSDGAAGSDEQFF. Written as DNA, the CDR3 is TGTGCCAGCAGCTCAGATGGGGCAGCGGGGTCGGATGAGCAGTTCTTC. The chain recombines TRBV7-2 with TRBJ2-1, with TRBD2 matching over 7 bases. J lost 8 bases, V lost 4 bases, and 14 bases had no gene match. Germline assignment: CDR1 SGHTA and CDR2 FQGNSA. The CDR3 totals 16 residues.

The chain is built from TRBV4-2 and TRBJ2-6, with 7 positions matching TRBD1. The CDR3 is 18 residues long. Germline CDR1 is LGHNA and CDR2 is YNFKEQ. Losses at the gene ends were 1 base for V and 0 bases for J; bases not matched to a gene: 6. In nucleotides, the CDR3 is TGTGCCAGCAGCCAAGTAGGGACAGAGAGCTCTGGGGCCAACGTCCTGACTTTC. Protein product: CASSQVGTESSGANVLTF.

The J gene is TRBJ1-1, the V gene TRBV4-3; maybe TRBD1 (6 bases). Germline V gives CDR1 LGHNA, CDR2 YSLEER. The CDR3 spans 18 residues. Trimming pared 1 base from V and 1 base from J, leaving 19 bases between. CDR3 loop: CASSQGQQGPHENTEAFF. The CDR3 bases are TGCGCCAGCAGCCAAGGTCAACAGGGACCCCATGAGAACACTGAAGCTTTCTTT.

The chain carries TRBV15 and TRBJ2-7; TRBD2 matches 7 bases. CDR1 LNHNV and CDR2 YYDKDF come from the germline V gene (reference sequence). There are 13 residues in the CDR3. The CDR3 spells CGTRPSGSYEQYF. Written as DNA, the CDR3 is TGTGGTACACGGCCTAGCGGATCCTACGAGCAGTACTTC.

The J gene is TRBJ1-2, the V gene TRBV4-2; 12 bases agree with TRBD1. J lost 4 bases, V lost 3 bases, and 15 bases had no gene match. Germline V CDR1 and CDR2: LGHNA, YNFKEQ. This CDR3 contains 19 residues. CDR3 in DNA: TGTGCCAGCAGCCAGGTACCGGGACAGGGGGCGGTTCGAGGCTATGGCTACACCTTC. Its protein is CASSQVPGQGAVRGYGYTF.

This chain links TRBV11-2 with TRBJ1-1; D call uncertain. This CDR3 has 13 amino acids. The germline gives CDR1 SGHAT, CDR2 FQNNGV. Trimming shortened V by 0 bases and J by 10 bases, and 12 bases separated the two germline ends. CDR3 nucleotide sequence: TGTGCCAGCAGCTTAGATGGGCTCCCAAGAGCTTTCTTT. Residues: CASSLDGLPRAFF.